What follows describes a single T cell receptor beta chain. No antigen is known for it. This specimen belongs to a study of PD-1 blockade in classical Hodgkin lymphoma. Each patient experienced a relapse that followed autologous stem cell transplantation, and brentuximab vedotin exposure varied. Best responses included complete response and partial response; otherwise, the best response was progressive disease. CDR1 and CDR2 (germline): SGHRS, YFSETQ. CDR3 length: 15 residues. Losses at the gene ends were 4 bases for V and 6 bases for J; bases not matched to a gene: 5. Overall study results and limits: Unlike CD8+ TCR diversity, which did not rise significantly by C4D1, CD4+ TCR diversity did. Those patients who began receiving nivolumab less than 1 year after ASCT had lower diversity, and they were excluded. TCR diversity at baseline was reported to be reduced in newly diagnosed patients relative to healthy donors.

Profiled with immunoSEQ multiplex PCR; TCRdb holds only in-frame clones, not every one. The sample includes 13,000 or so clones, 75% to 95% of them seen just once. The sample in question was peripheral blood mononuclear cells (PBMCs), obtained at baseline. The clonotype was recovered from a human donor with classical Hodgkin lymphoma. The chain recombines TRBV5-1 with TRBJ2-2; 11 positions match TRBD2. The CDR3 DNA follows: TGCGCCAGCAGCCTTAGCGGGGGGGCCTCCGGGGAGCTGTTTTTT. This encodes CASSLSGGASGELFF.